What follows is one T cell receptor (beta chain) and its context. The germline gives CDR1 SGHRS, CDR2 YFSETQ. This CDR3 is 13 amino acids long. Trimming took off 0 bases at V and 8 bases at J, with 11 bases between the two ends. Molecular barcoding with unique molecular identifiers was used for the TCRbeta library. TCRdb redid the calling of the PCR reads with MiXCR, one entry per CDR3 protein. The sample records 200,000 to 250,000 distinct CDR3 sequences, approximately 9% being singletons. The data originate from a study of T-cell reconstitution after alpha-beta-depleted transplantation in children. The sequencing used PBMCs from the stem cell graft donor, collected from the stem cell graft. The receptor was derived from a human donor who donated a stem cell graft to a child with acute lymphoblastic leukemia. This chain links TRBV5-1 with TRBJ1-1; possible D gene TRBD1, 5 bases. CDR3 bases: TGCGCCAGCAGCTTGGGGGGACTTCGAGAAGCTTTCTTT. It encodes CASSLGGLREAFF.